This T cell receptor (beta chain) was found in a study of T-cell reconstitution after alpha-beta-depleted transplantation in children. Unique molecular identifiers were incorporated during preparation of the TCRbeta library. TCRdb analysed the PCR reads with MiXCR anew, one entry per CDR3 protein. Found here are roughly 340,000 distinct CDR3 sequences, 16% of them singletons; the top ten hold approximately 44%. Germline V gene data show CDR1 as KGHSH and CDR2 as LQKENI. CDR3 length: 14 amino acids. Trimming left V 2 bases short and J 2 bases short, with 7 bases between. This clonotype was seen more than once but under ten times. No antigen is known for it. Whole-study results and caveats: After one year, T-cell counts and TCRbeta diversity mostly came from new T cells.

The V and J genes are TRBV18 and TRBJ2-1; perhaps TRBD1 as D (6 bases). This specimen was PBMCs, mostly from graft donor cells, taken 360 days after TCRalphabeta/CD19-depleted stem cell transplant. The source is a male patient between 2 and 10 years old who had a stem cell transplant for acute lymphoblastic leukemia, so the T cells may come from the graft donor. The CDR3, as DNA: TGTGCCAGCTCACCAGGGACACCCTACAATGAGCAGTTCTTC. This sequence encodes CASSPGTPYNEQFF.